This TCR beta chain was captured by sequencing in a study of blood T cell repertoires in COVID-19. Study context: Donors in the United States, Italy and Spain gave samples during acute or convalescent COVID-19. PBMCs, B-cell-depleted T cells, or T cells were the source of the cDNA or gDNA that made up the material.

In the original workflow: Amplified reference gene primers provided the basis for estimating nucleated cell counts. Some clones are missing from TCRdb's copy, which holds only in-frame ones; the method was immunoSEQ multiplex PCR. V and J calls and clone size are those listed in that table; D and trimming were worked out from the DNA. The data show 73,000 or so clones, 65% to 90% seen once. This TCR came from a woman between 55 and 75 years old with acute or convalescent COVID-19. The sequencing sample was made of peripheral blood.

The CDR3 nucleotides read TGTGCCAGCAGACCGACAGCCACGATGAACACTGAAGCTTTCTTT. This encodes CASRPTATMNTEAFF. This chain joins TRBV5-4 and TRBJ1-1, with D maybe TRBD1 (5 bases). The CDR3 loop spans 15 amino acids. Trimming stripped 5 bases from V and 0 bases from J, with 14 bases between. Germline CDR1 reads SGHNT; CDR2 reads YYREEE (reference sequence).